Each of the 5 T cell receptor beta chains below was sequenced from the same sample in a study of identical twins' blood T cells. From the 5' RACE reads, TCRdb called clonotypes with MiXCR, one entry per CDR3 protein. Counted here are 300,000 to 450,000 distinct CDR3 sequences, roughly 27% occurring once; the ten biggest clones make up about 6%. Specimen: PBMCs. The receptors come from a woman aged 18 to 49 in good health.

This clonotype came up many times. The V gene is TRBV18, the J gene TRBJ1-3; D is unresolved. Trimming shortened V by 3 bases and J by 2 bases, and 11 bases separated the two germline ends. The CDR3 spans 15 residues. Germline lookup yields CDR1 KGHSH and CDR2 LQKENI. CDR3 region: CASSPGISAGNTIYF. The CDR3 bases are TGTGCCAGCTCACCGGGAATATCTGCTGGAAACACCATATATTTT.

This chain uses TRBV19 with TRBJ1-5, with D possibly matching TRBD1 (5 bases). Germline assignment: CDR1 LNHDA and CDR2 SQIVND (reference sequence). The CDR3 is made up of 14 amino acids. The V end was cut by 4 bases, the J end by 6 bases, with 13 bases between. The CDR3 spells CASSRGWQAQPQHF. CDR3 sequence (DNA): TGTGCCAGTAGTAGGGGGTGGCAAGCTCAGCCCCAGCATTTT.

The rearrangement joins TRBV19 to TRBJ1-5, with D perhaps matching TRBD1 (6 bases). Germline-derived CDR1 and CDR2 are LNHDA and SQIVND (reference sequence). Trimming cost V 5 bases and J 8 bases, with 16 bases left between them. The CDR3 is 14 residues long. The CDR3 region has the DNA TGTGCCAGTAGTCGGGACATGCTGTACGAGCCCCAGCATTTT. This codes for CASSRDMLYEPQHF.

A remark on this clonotype: The junction departs from the called germline gene at one end, perhaps through a read error. V gene TRBV20-1 combines with J gene TRBJ1-6; D may be TRBD1 (6 bases). The CDR3 is 17 residues long. Germline CDR1 is DFQATT and CDR2 is SNEGSKA (reference sequence). The CDR3 nucleotides read TGCAGTGCTAGAGCTTTTGGGGGGCGTCAGCCTAATTCACTCCTCCCCTTT. Protein: CSARAFGGRQPNSLLPF.

The chain uses TRBV25-1 and TRBJ2-7, with D perhaps matching TRBD1 or TRBD2 (5 bases each). V was trimmed by 4 bases and J by 4 bases, leaving 23 bases between them. This CDR3 spans 17 amino acids. Germline V lookup: CDR1 MGHDK, CDR2 SYGVNS. The CDR3 bases are TGTGCCAGCAGTGCATCACCTCACCGGGACGGAAAATACGAGCAGTACTTC. Translation: CASSASPHRDGKYEQYF.